Listed here are 4 T cell receptor beta chains from one sample, sequenced in a study of blood T cells in healthy people across ages. A J-beta primer mix and a sample-barcoded 5' primer were used in a second PCR of about 7 to 12 cycles. Using its own MiXCR run on the 5' RACE reads, TCRdb lists one record per CDR3 protein. The sample lists about 800,000 distinct CDR3 sequences; around 25% were seen once. These same records also appear under a second study, on T cells of mothers and their children.

The sequencing sample was made of blood. Receptors originate from a boy aged 10-17 years in good health.

This clonotype was picked up a small number of times. This chain links TRBV28 with TRBJ1-4; 7 nucleotides match TRBD1. The ends lost 4 bases at V and 5 bases at J; junction bases unmatched: 7. The CDR3 totals 15 residues. Germline CDR1 and CDR2: MDHEN and SYDVKM. Written as DNA, the CDR3 is TGTGCCAGCAGTTCTCGGACAGGCGGAAATGAAAAACTGTTTTTT. Encoded protein: CASSSRTGGNEKLFF.

The chain recombines TRBV11-2 with TRBJ2-3; D gene unclear. Between the trimmed V and J ends, which lost 5 bases and 0 bases, there was a span of 6 bases. Germline V lookup: CDR1 SGHAT, CDR2 FQNNGV. This CDR3 spans 13 amino acids. CDR3 nucleotides: TGTGCCAGCAGCCAGTACAGCACAGATACGCAGTATTTT. Residues: CASSQYSTDTQYF.

This clonotype was counted only a few times. This chain joins TRBV7-8 and TRBJ2-3; TRBD2 matches at 10 bases. V was pared by 1 base and J by 2 bases, with 9 bases of the junction left unmatched. The CDR3 is 18 residues long. CDR1 SGHVS and CDR2 FQNEAQ come from the germline V gene. The CDR3 sequence is CASSLVWVSGRNTDTQYF. The CDR3 DNA follows: TGTGCCAGCAGCTTAGTGTGGGTTAGCGGGAGGAACACAGATACGCAGTATTTT.

The chain uses TRBV30 and TRBJ1-2; D ambiguous. The germline V gene encodes CDR1 GTSNPN and CDR2 SVGIG (reference sequence). The CDR3 length is 12 residues. Between the trimmed V and J ends, which lost 4 bases and 3 bases, there was a span of 9 bases. CDR3 DNA sequence: TGTGCCTGGACCGGGAACGACTATGGCTACACCTTC. Protein product: CAWTGNDYGYTF.